This T cell receptor beta chain originates from a study of T and B cells in COVID-19 patients. BIOMED2 TRB-A/B primer pools were used in multiplex TRB PCR. TCRdb ran MiXCR on the multiplex PCR reads and lists one entry per CDR3 protein. The sample yields under 5,000 distinct CDR3 sequences, 30% to 40% seen once. CDR3 size: 13 residues. V was shortened by 2 bases and J by 3 bases, with 8 bases between the two germline ends. Germline V lookup: CDR1 MNHEY, CDR2 SVGEGT. This clonotype is termed medium-sized. From blood, roughly 250-500 ng of genomic DNA served as TRB template. The sequence came from a human donor who had recovered from COVID-19. The chain links TRBV6-2 or TRBV6-3 to TRBJ2-7; the D is unclear. The specimen was blood. The CDR3 sequence: CASSYQENYEQYF. Here the CDR3 DNA reads TGTGCCAGCAGTTACCAGGAAAACTACGAGCAGTACTTC.